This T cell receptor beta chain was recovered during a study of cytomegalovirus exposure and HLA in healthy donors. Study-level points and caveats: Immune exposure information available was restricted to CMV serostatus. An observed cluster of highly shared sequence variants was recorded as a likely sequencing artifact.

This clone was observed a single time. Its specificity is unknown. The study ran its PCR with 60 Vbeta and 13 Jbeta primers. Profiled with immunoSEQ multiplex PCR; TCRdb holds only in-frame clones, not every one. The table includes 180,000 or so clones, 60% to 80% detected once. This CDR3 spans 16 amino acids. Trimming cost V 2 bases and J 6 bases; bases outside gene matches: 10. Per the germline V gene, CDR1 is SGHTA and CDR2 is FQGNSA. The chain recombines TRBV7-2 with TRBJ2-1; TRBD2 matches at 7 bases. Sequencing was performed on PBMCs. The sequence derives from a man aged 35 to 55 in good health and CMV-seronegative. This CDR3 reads CASSLFRGLGINEQFF. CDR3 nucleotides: TGTGCCAGCAGCTTATTTAGAGGACTAGGCATCAATGAGCAGTTCTTC.